This T cell receptor (beta chain) emerged from a study of OX40 agonist ivuxolimab in advanced cancers. About the study as a whole: Ivuxolimab was a fully human IgG2 agonistic monoclonal antibody targeting the costimulatory receptor OX40 (CD134). In the dose-escalation cohort, about four fifths of patients were male, and the mean age was around 60 years with a range of roughly 20 to 80. The point of sequencing TCRbeta in the periphery was to test whether ivuxolimab changed TCR sequence diversity and drove clonal T-cell expansion. Intravenous ivuxolimab was administered to patients every 2 weeks at six dose levels: 0.01, 0.1, 0.3, 1.5, 3 and 10 mg/kg. The paper reports the monotherapy dose-escalation portion (N of about 54 patients) of the phase I ivuxolimab trial. Patients were allowed to have had prior anti-PD-1, anti-PD-L1 or anti-CTLA-4 therapy, and more than 35% of the dose-escalation patients had been treated with checkpoint inhibitors. Of the approximately 50 patients in dose escalation, 19 had hepatocellular carcinoma, some 15 had melanoma, 9 had renal cell carcinoma and 9 had head and neck cancer. Partial responses occurred in three dose-escalation patients, of whom one had hepatocellular carcinoma and two had cutaneous melanoma.

For sequencing of the TCRbeta CDR3 region, genomic DNA was extracted from the sorted cells. The immunoSEQ Assay was used to sequence the TCRbeta CDR3 regions. TCRdb provides this immuneACCESS table in a form limited to in-frame rearrangements. Some clones are lacking; in checked studies, under half of them reflect an unresolved V gene, and why the rest are absent is not known. In this sample the table shows about 27,000 clones, 65% to 90% of which occur a single time. The ten top clones hold about 44% of the sample. Patients with a history of autoimmune disease or receiving systemic immunosuppression were excluded from the trial. Peripheral blood for TCR sequencing was collected from all dose cohorts at baseline, on cycle 4 day 1, and on cycle 7 day 1. The samples were taken from a phase I, first-in-human, multicenter, open-label dose-escalation trial of ivuxolimab. Adults with locally advanced or metastatic melanoma, renal cell, hepatocellular, or head and neck squamous cell carcinoma were enrolled in the trial. CD4+ and CD8+ T cells were sorted separately from peripheral blood before TCR sequencing.

CDR1 and CDR2 were assigned from the germline V gene (reference sequence) as SEHNR and FQNEAQ. The CDR3 covers 16 residues, taking in both the cysteine and the phenylalanine. The CDR3 DNA has 48 bases and is translated from base 1. Relative to germline, V is 3 bases shorter and J is 0 bases shorter, with 14 bases between their ends. What the authors observed across the whole study: After ivuxolimab, CD8+ T cells had more expanded clones than CD4+ T cells on average. The antigen specificity of the clonally expanded peripheral T cells was not determined. At doses of 0.1 to 3.0 mg/kg, clonal expansion of both CD4+ and CD8+ T cells in blood was seen between baseline and week 6. Low levels of normalized T-cell clonal expansion were also seen in some patients who did not respond. In the 0.1-3.0 mg/kg groups, partial responders were among the patients with the lowest normalized peripheral clonal expansion, particularly in CD8+ T cells.

A note on this clone: This clone's antigen is unknown. The input lacks base qualities; no much larger clone sits a single base away.

The starting material was CD4+ or CD8+ T cells sorted from blood, obtained in a trial of the OX40 agonist ivuxolimab. The chain links TRBV7-9 with TRBJ1-1; the D region possibly corresponds to TRBD1 (5 bases align). The clonotype originates from an adult with an advanced solid tumor such as melanoma, head and neck, liver or kidney cancer. The CDR3 reads CASSFLSGNMNTEAFF. The nucleotide sequence reads TGTGCCAGCAGCTTTTTGTCAGGGAACATGAACACTGAAGCTTTCTTT.